This T cell receptor beta chain was sequenced during a study of Ad26.COV2.S vaccination and SARS-CoV-2 variants. Treatment described: around 19 received Ad26.COV2.S at low or high dose, single or two shots; about 5 received placebo; per-sample allocation not given. Day 63 following the first vaccine or placebo injection was when the samples were taken. Donation came from an adult in Boston who was aged 18-55 years. Here immunoSEQ multiplex PCR was the method, and the copy in TCRdb shows in-frame clones only, minus some. The table lists around 400,000 clones, under 90% of them singletons. From germline, CDR1 is SGHNT and CDR2 YYREEE (reference sequence). J lost 4 bases, V lost 4 bases, and 9 bases had no gene match. The CDR3 loop spans 15 amino acids.

The J gene is TRBJ1-1, the V gene TRBV5-4, with TRBD1 matching over 8 bases. Sequencing used peripheral blood, obtained in a trial of Ad26.COV2.S vaccine versus placebo. The sequence came from a person between 18 and 59 years old who received the Ad26.COV2.S COVID-19 vaccine or a placebo. CDR3: CASSRIGQGTTEAFF. CDR3 bases: TGTGCCAGCAGCCGTATTGGACAGGGTACCACTGAAGCTTTCTTT.